The next 19 T cell receptor beta chains were all read from a single sample in a study of vaccination effects on CD4 cells after COVID-19. Their recognized antigens are unknown. Some clones are missing from TCRdb's copy, which holds only in-frame ones; the method was immunoSEQ multiplex PCR. This repertoire shows more than 60,000 clones, about 74% found once; its top ten account for 2.2%. Following culture for approximately 11 days, CD4+ T cells were isolated. Every participant took two doses of the BNT162b2 or mRNA-1273 vaccine. The source material was CD4+ T cells from PBMCs cultured without peptide, sampled after COVID-19 vaccination. The origin of the receptors is a human donor who received a COVID-19 vaccine.

The rearrangement uses TRBV6-5 and TRBJ1-2; tentative D call: TRBD1 (5 bases). The V gene's germline CDR1 is MNHEY and CDR2 SVGAGI. The CDR3 runs 14 residues. Trimming left V 10 bases short and J 6 bases short, with 21 bases between. As DNA, the CDR3 is TGTGCCACCGGGGCTGGCGGGGCAGGCGATGGCTACACCTTC. It encodes CATGAGGAGDGYTF.

The J gene is TRBJ2-2, the V gene TRBV4-1; D unclear. The V end was cut by 4 bases, the J end by 4 bases, with 4 bases between. CDR1 is MGHRA and CDR2 is YSYEKL in the germline V gene. The CDR3 runs to 12 residues. The CDR3 DNA sequence: TGCGCCAGCAGCCCCTTCACCGGGGAGCTGTTTTTT. Amino acids: CASSPFTGELFF.

The V call is TRBV5-1, the J call TRBJ1-2, with 11 bases matching TRBD1. From germline, CDR1 is SGHRS and CDR2 YFSETQ. CDR3 length: 15 residues. J gave up 5 bases and V 4 bases, and 7 bases lay outside the gene matches. CDR3: CASSLNRDRGYGYTF. The CDR3 nucleotides read TGCGCCAGCAGCCTCAACCGGGACAGGGGGTATGGCTACACCTTC.

The chain uses TRBV7-2 and TRBJ1-5; 7 bases are shared with TRBD1. The V gene's germline CDR1 is SGHTA and CDR2 FQGNSA. CDR3 length: 13 amino acids. Trimming took 2 bases from V and 6 from J; bases not matched to a gene: 1. In nucleotides, the CDR3 is TGTGCCAGCAGCTTAAACAGGGGTCAGCCCCAGCATTTT. Residues: CASSLNRGQPQHF.

The CDR3 DNA follows: TGTGCCAGTAGTAACCCCGCAGGGTTCGGTGAAGCTTTCTTT. Protein product: CASSNPAGFGEAFF. The genes are TRBV19 and TRBJ1-1, with TRBD1 as a possible D gene (5 bases). Germline-derived CDR1 and CDR2 are LNHDA and SQIVND (reference sequence). This CDR3 comprises 14 residues. V was pared by 4 bases and J by 7 bases, with 16 bases between.

There are a few counts of this clone. This chain connects TRBV5-4 to TRBJ2-2, with 7 bases fitting TRBD1. The CDR3 is made up of 16 amino acids. Trimming removed 2 bases from V and 2 bases from J; junction bases left unmatched: 6. CDR1 SGHNT and CDR2 YYREEE come from the germline V gene (reference sequence). This CDR3 reads CASSLPGGGNTGELFF. In DNA form, the CDR3 reads TGTGCCAGCAGCTTACCAGGGGGTGGAAACACCGGGGAGCTGTTTTTT.

J is TRBJ1-1 and V is TRBV11-2, with D hard to call. The germline gives CDR1 SGHAT, CDR2 FQNNGV. There are 14 residues in the CDR3. Trimming took off 1 base at V and 0 bases at J, with 6 bases between the two ends. The CDR3 sequence: CASSLVRMNTEAFF. The CDR3 bases are TGTGCCAGCAGCTTAGTCCGTATGAACACTGAAGCTTTCTTT.

This chain uses TRBV5-1 with TRBJ1-1; D is possibly TRBD1 (6 bases). The germline V gene has CDR1 SGHRS and CDR2 YFSETQ. CDR3 length: 14 amino acids. V was cut by 3 bases and J by 3 bases, with 12 bases left in between. This chain's CDR3 is CASSSQGRDTEAFF. CDR3 DNA: TGCGCCAGCAGCTCACAGGGTAGGGACACTGAAGCTTTCTTT.

The chain combines TRBV11-2 with TRBJ1-6; 9 positions match TRBD1. The CDR3 is 16 residues long. Germline trimming cut 5 bases from V and 7 bases from J; bases unmatched to any gene: 9. Germline loops: CDR1 SGHAT, CDR2 FQNNGV. CDR3 nucleotide sequence: TGTGCCAGCAGCCCGCCGAGGACAGGGGACAATTCACCCCTCCACTTT. The encoded protein is CASSPPRTGDNSPLHF.

This clone was counted between two and nine times. The J gene is TRBJ1-4, the V gene TRBV5-1, with TRBD1 identical over 8 bases. Germline loops: CDR1 SGHRS, CDR2 YFSETQ. The CDR3 length is 14 residues. V trimming: 4 bases; J trimming: 5 bases; junction bases outside the gene matches: 4. This CDR3 is CASSRDRRNEKLFF. CDR3 coding DNA: TGCGCCAGCAGCCGGGACAGGCGGAATGAAAAACTGTTTTTT.

Here the CDR3 reads CASSLTGLFTGELFF. The CDR3 DNA reads as TGTGCCAGCAGCCTAACGGGACTATTCACCGGGGAGCTGTTTTTT. The chain employs TRBV7-2 and TRBJ2-2, with 7 nucleotides matching TRBD2. CDR3 length: 15 residues. In germline, CDR1 is SGHTA, CDR2 FQGNSA. V dropped 5 bases and J dropped 4; count of bases not matched to a gene: 7.

V and J are TRBV4-1 and TRBJ1-3, with TRBD1 as a possible D gene (6 bases). The ends were cut back, 6 bases at V and 0 bases at J, with 12 bases in the middle. This CDR3 region has 15 residues. Germline-derived CDR1 and CDR2 are MGHRA and YSYEKL. CDR3 nucleotides: TGCGCCAGCAGTCGCGACAGGAGCTCTGGAAACACCATATATTTT. Amino acid sequence: CASSRDRSSGNTIYF.

The V gene is TRBV5-1, the J gene TRBJ2-3; 10 nucleotides match TRBD2. CDR3 size: 16 residues. V lost 4 bases, J lost 3 bases, and 8 bases stayed unmatched. The germline CDR1 and CDR2 sequences are SGHRS and YFSETQ. The CDR3: CASSPRSGGATDTQYF. The CDR3, as DNA: TGCGCCAGCAGCCCTAGGAGCGGGGGGGCGACAGATACGCAGTATTTT.

The genes are TRBV6-5 and TRBJ2-3; D is uncertain. V lost 7 bases and J 0 bases, leaving 5 bases between the germline ends. Germline V lookup: CDR1 MNHEY, CDR2 SVGAGI. This CDR3 is built from 12 residues. The CDR3 sequence is CASTPSTDTQYF. The CDR3 bases are TGTGCCAGCACTCCTAGCACAGATACGCAGTATTTT.

This chain joins TRBV5-1 and TRBJ1-6; 7 bases match TRBD1. V dropped 2 bases and J dropped 2; count of bases not matched to a gene: 1. Germline V gene sequence: CDR1 SGHRS, CDR2 YFSETQ. CDR3 length equals 15 residues. The CDR3 DNA is TGCGCCAGCAGCTTAGACAGGGCCTATAATTCACCCCTCCACTTT. Protein sequence: CASSLDRAYNSPLHF. The full variable domain, its missing parts supplied by reference TRBV5-1 and TRBJ1-6, is KAGVTQTPRYLIKTRGQQVTLSCSPISGHRSVSWYQQTPGQGLQFLFEYFSETQRNKGNFPGRFSGRQFSNSRSEMNVSTLELGDSALYLCASSLDRAYNSPLHFGNGTRLTVT.

This chain joins TRBV7-3 and TRBJ2-1; 9 nucleotides line up with TRBD2. Looked up from germline, CDR1 is SGHTA and CDR2 is FQGTGA. Trimming at V came to 4 bases and at J to 6 bases, leaving 4 bases not matched to a gene. The CDR3 totals 14 residues. CDR3 amino acids: CASSSGTSFNEQFF. CDR3 nucleotides: TGTGCCAGCAGCTCCGGGACTAGCTTCAATGAGCAGTTCTTC. Using reference TRBV7-3 and TRBJ2-1 for the parts outside the CDR3, the full variable domain is GAGVSQTPSNKVTEKGKYVELRCDPISGHTALYWYRQSLGQGPEFLIYFQGTGAADDSGLPNDRFFAVRPEGSVSTLKIQRTERGDSAVYLCASSSGTSFNEQFFGPGTRLTVL.

The chain uses TRBV7-9 and TRBJ1-2; TRBD1 agrees at 7 bases. CDR3 size: 14 residues. Germline-derived CDR1 and CDR2 are SEHNR and FQNEAQ (reference sequence). V gave up 1 base and J gave up 7 bases; unmatched junction bases: 6. CDR3: CASSLEGGAVGYTF. The CDR3 DNA is TGTGCCAGCAGCTTAGAAGGGGGCGCGGTTGGCTACACCTTC.

The rearrangement links TRBV3-1 (or the pseudogene TRBV3-2) to TRBJ1-1; 9 nucleotides agree with TRBD1. Germline lookup yields CDR1 LGHDT and CDR2 YNNKEL (reference sequence). This CDR3 has 13 residues. Trimming at V came to 4 bases and at J to 11 bases, leaving 8 bases not matched to a gene. The CDR3 DNA sequence: TGTGCCAGCAGCCGCCGGGGACAGGGCAAGGCTTTCTTT. It translates to CASSRRGQGKAFF.

The J gene is TRBJ2-1, the V gene TRBV6-5, with D perhaps matching TRBD1 (5 bases). V lost 5 bases, J lost 0 bases, and 11 bases lay in between. Looked up from germline, CDR1 is MNHEY and CDR2 is SVGAGI. The CDR3 is made up of 15 amino acids. The CDR3 sequence: CASSQTEPSYNEQFF. As DNA, the CDR3 is TGTGCCAGCAGTCAGACAGAGCCCTCCTACAATGAGCAGTTCTTC.